The sequence of this T cell receptor beta chain was determined in a study of blood T cell repertoires in COVID-19. About the research overall: Samples taken during acute and convalescent COVID-19 were collected in the United States, Italy and Spain.

Assay used: immunoSEQ multiplex PCR; TCRdb lists only in-frame clones, some missing. The sample has 200,000 to 250,000 clones, approximately 86% seen once; the top ten hold 3% to 4%. This CDR3 is 15 amino acids long. V shed 6 bases, J shed 0 bases, and the junction held 5 bases outside the gene matches. From germline, CDR1 is SNHLY and CDR2 FYNNEI. The table lists this clone with a few counts. The sequence was obtained from a woman of 80 years or more with acute or convalescent COVID-19. The chain has TRBV2 and TRBJ2-3; TRBD2 agrees at 8 bases. Sequences were obtained from peripheral blood. The CDR3 loop is CASRRAGVSTDTQYF. The CDR3 DNA sequence: TGTGCCAGCAGGCGAGCGGGGGTGAGCACAGATACGCAGTATTTT.